This T cell receptor beta chain was sequenced during a study of cytomegalovirus exposure and HLA in healthy donors (dated by TCRdb to about 2017). Study-level background: According to a later analysis, one platform produced both the 120 validation repertoires and the 620 or so repertoires of the first cohort. The aim of the study was to test whether cataloging public T cell receptors could identify signatures of past pathogen exposure. Along with the roughly 710-subject first cohort, a separate validation cohort of about 110 different subjects was used. To predict cytomegalovirus infection status, the study combined high-throughput TCR immunosequencing, statistical association of individual TCRs with disease status, and machine learning. General findings and caveats noted by the study authors: The classifier was reported to diagnose cytomegalovirus status with high specificity and sensitivity in both the original and validation cohorts. In the study, approximately 160 TCR beta chains were listed as associated with cytomegalovirus. Of the cluster scores, approximately 95% were above 0 in a later analysis, which found that TCRs clustered in the first cohort also tended to co-occur in the roughly 130 validation repertoires. Across donors, most TCR sequences were observed very rarely, whereas some public TCRs were present in many individuals. Three of the identified cytomegalovirus-associated TCR beta chains were confirmed in vitro to be specific for cytomegalovirus antigens. According to the authors, the approach could potentially be generalized to other disease states and immunological phenotypes. The validation cohort had no HLA typing available for a later analysis, so co-occurrence within that cohort was assessed over all 130 or so repertoires.

Points on this clone: Its antigen is currently not known. Within one base of it there is no much larger clone, and no base qualities were kept.

The germline V gene supplies CDR1 SGHTA and CDR2 FQGNSA. The CDR3, from cysteine to phenylalanine, totals 15 residues. Only CDR3 DNA remains: 45 bases, in frame from the first base. V drops 6 bases and J drops 7 bases, leaving 19 bases in between. Receptors were amplified or captured by the immunoSEQ multiplex PCR assay. The original pipeline was this. A statistical classification framework was built to diagnose cytomegalovirus status from the catalog of TCR beta chain sequences. The table was pulled from immuneACCESS by TCRdb, which kept in-frame rearrangements only. Such tables lose some clones; where checked, under half of the loss comes from unresolved V genes, and the rest has no known cause. V and J calls and clone size follow that table, whereas D and trimming were derived from the DNA. The sample includes about 140,000 clones, with 86% observed a single time. The ten largest account for less than 3% of the sample.

Donors formed part of the validation cohort, which comprised 120 subjects and was distinct from the first cohort of several hundred subjects. The rearrangement combines TRBV7-2 with TRBJ1-5; the D gene is perhaps TRBD1, on 5 matching bases. This TCR came from a man aged 18 to 30 in good health and CMV-seronegative. Sequences were obtained from PBMCs. The CDR3 here reads CASSLKIGEGQPQHF. The sequenced DNA is TGTGCCAGCAGTCTTAAAATAGGGGAGGGGCAGCCCCAGCATTTT.